This T cell receptor (beta chain) was profiled in a study of identical twins. Study findings and constraints: High-abundance cord blood beta clonotypes had fewer insertions; memory repertoires showed none.

A word on this clonotype: Antigen specificity is unknown.

The length of the CDR3 is 12 residues. The V and J ends lost 1 base and 5 bases respectively, with 5 bases between them. Looked up from germline, CDR1 is MNHEY and CDR2 is SVGAGI. Each CDR3 protein is one row after TCRdb ran MiXCR on the 5' RACE reads. Among 310,000 or so distinct CDR3 sequences listed, 8.5% to 9.5% were seen once. The data also belong to a second study, concerning yellow fever vaccine responses in identical twins.

The rearrangement uses TRBV6-5 and TRBJ2-5; no definite D call. Sequencing used CD8+ T cells sorted from blood. This clonotype was obtained from a woman aged 18-30 years in good health. The CDR3 coding sequence is TGTGCCAGCAGTTACTTCGGGGAGACCCAGTACTTC. Translated: CASSYFGETQYF.